Below, one T cell receptor beta chain is given with its context. Assay: immunoSEQ multiplex PCR; the TCRdb copy retains only in-frame clones and omits some. This repertoire shows approximately 260,000 clones, around nine tenths found once; its top ten account for 1.5% to 2%. This sample is part of a study of blood T cell repertoires in COVID-19. In the study overall: PBMCs, B-cell-depleted T cells, or T cells provided the cDNA or gDNA that made up the material.

Donors were grouped by their self-reported clinical history. This sequence originates from a woman aged 18-35 years who had recovered from COVID-19. The sequencing sample was made of PBMCs or T cells enriched from blood (not recorded which).

CDR3 coding DNA: TGTGCCAGTAGACCCGGGACAGGGGGCGCCTATGGCTACACCTTC. Its translation is CASRPGTGGAYGYTF. This chain connects TRBV19 to TRBJ1-2; 12 nucleotides match TRBD1. The CDR3 sequence is 15 residues long. The V gene end was trimmed by 6 bases and the J gene end by 4 bases; junction bases not matched to a gene: 6. Germline-derived CDR1 and CDR2 are LNHDA and SQIVND (reference sequence).